This is a list of T cell receptor beta chains from one sample in a study of TIL therapy for anti-PD-1-resistant metastatic lung cancer. Using immunoSEQ multiplex PCR, the repertoire was profiled, and TCRdb retains in-frame clones only, with some absent. The sample includes around 59,000 clones, around 69% of them seen just once. This specimen was blood, taken at baseline. The origin of the receptors is a person between 25 and 79 years old with non-small cell lung cancer. CDR3s include the opening cysteine and the closing phenylalanine or tryptophan. The D gene is left open where the match is weak. The size of a clone is reported for some rows only, either as once, few or many, or as a class for expanded clones.

few,TRBV29-1,.,TRBJ1-1,CSGQTRRMNTEAFF,TGCAGCGGGCAAACTCGGCGTATGAACACTGAAGCTTTCTTT
.,TRBV6-1,.,TRBJ1-6,CASSSGPYNSPLHF,TGTGCCAGCAGTTCGGGGCCCTATAATTCACCCCTCCACTTT
.,TRBV30,.,TRBJ2-1,CAWSVEDGSSQFF,TGTGCCTGGAGTGTTGAAGACGGGAGCTCTCAGTTCTTC
.,TRBV2,.,TRBJ1-5,CASNQQESNQPQHF,TGTGCCAGCAACCAACAAGAGAGCAATCAGCCCCAGCATTTT
.,TRBV11-2,.,TRBJ1-2,CASSAGVGYTF,TGTGCCAGCAGCGCAGGGGTCGGCTACACCTTC
.,TRBV6-5,TRBD2,TRBJ2-5,CASRGWGGQETQYF,TGTGCCAGCCGAGGATGGGGGGGCCAAGAGACCCAGTACTTC
.,TRBV7-3,.,TRBJ2-2,CASSLQGSDGELFF,TGTGCCAGCAGCTTACAGGGTTCCGACGGGGAGCTGTTTTTT
.,TRBV5-5,.,TRBJ2-5,CASSPYLTAIGETQYF,TGTGCCAGCAGCCCATACCTGACTGCTATTGGGGAGACCCAGTACTTC
.,TRBV6-1,.,TRBJ1-1,CASSVTDTEAFF,TGTGCCAGCAGTGTGACGGACACTGAAGCTTTCTTT
many,TRBV2,TRBD2,TRBJ2-1,CAGGRASGRNYNEQFF,TGTGCCGGCGGTAGGGCTAGCGGGAGGAACTACAATGAGCAGTTCTTC
.,TRBV5-1,.,TRBJ2-3,CASSLGVDTDTQYF,TGCGCCAGCAGCTTGGGAGTAGACACAGATACGCAGTATTTT
.,TRBV11-2,.,TRBJ1-4,CASSEKQHATNEKLFF,TGTGCCAGCAGCGAGAAACAGCATGCAACTAATGAAAAACTGTTTTTT
once,TRBV2,TRBD1,TRBJ2-7,CASSGDRGPRSYEQYF,TGTGCCAGCAGTGGGGACAGGGGGCCCCGCTCCTACGAGCAGTACTTC
few,TRBV15,.,TRBJ2-7,CATSRTLGEQYF,TGTGCCACCAGCAGGACCTTGGGAGAGCAGTACTTC
.,TRBV25-1,.,TRBJ1-4,CASRGWTEKLFF,TGTGCCAGCAGAGGGTGGACTGAAAAACTGTTTTTT
few,TRBV7-8,TRBD1,TRBJ2-3,CASSQTSGRTGYTQYF,TGTGCCAGCAGCCAGACCTCGGGAAGGACAGGGTATACGCAGTATTTT
.,TRBV10-1,.,TRBJ1-1,CASSDPGVDTEAFF,TGCGCCAGCAGTGATCCAGGGGTGGACACTGAAGCTTTCTTT
.,TRBV6-6,.,TRBJ2-5,CASSYSSGGGRETQYF,TGTGCCAGCAGTTACTCCTCTGGGGGGGGGCGAGAGACCCAGTACTTC
.,TRBV5-1,.,TRBJ2-4,CASRMGRESVQYF,TGCGCCAGCAGGATGGGAAGGGAATCTGTTCAGTACTTC
.,TRBV5-4,.,TRBJ2-1,CASSWGPSSYNEQFF,TGTGCCAGCAGCTGGGGGCCGAGCTCCTACAATGAGCAGTTCTTC
once,TRBV11-2,.,TRBJ2-5,CASSRKPGYQETQYF,TGTGCCAGCAGCCGCAAACCAGGGTACCAAGAGACCCAGTACTTC
.,TRBV7-3,TRBD1,TRBJ2-2,CASSLRGTGGTGELFF,TGTGCCAGCAGCTTAAGGGGGACAGGGGGCACCGGGGAGCTGTTTTTT
.,TRBV5-1,.,TRBJ2-6,CASSFRDQGSGANVLTF,TGCGCCAGCAGCTTCCGGGACCAGGGCTCTGGGGCCAACGTCCTGACTTTC
few,TRBV10-3,.,TRBJ1-3,CAISPRGPGNTIYF,TGTGCCATCAGCCCACGGGGGCCTGGAAACACCATATATTTT
medium-sized,TRBV2,TRBD1,TRBJ1-6,CASSSPDRGLVSPLHF,TGTGCCAGCAGTAGCCCGGACAGGGGGCTAGTCTCACCCCTCCACTTT
.,TRBV7-2,.,TRBJ2-5,CASSPRRGELRETQYF,TGTGCCAGCAGCCCCCGTAGGGGGGAGTTGCGAGAGACCCAGTACTTC
.,TRBV5-4,.,TRBJ1-6,CASQRDTSSYNSPLHF,TGTGCCAGCCAACGCGACACGAGCTCCTATAATTCACCCCTCCACTTT